Listed here is a single T cell receptor beta chain. The antigen is undetermined. These data are taken from a study of cytomegalovirus exposure and HLA in healthy donors. Findings of the study overall: Reportedly, fewer N-insertions than the approximately 600-donor mean appeared in an Asian-associated ancestry cluster in a later analysis.

CDR1 and CDR2 (germline): SGHTS, YDEGEE. Trimming cost V 5 bases and J 9 bases, with 18 bases left between them. This CDR3 contains 13 residues. The primer mix had 60 Vbeta and 13 Jbeta primers. TCRdb's table, derived via immunoSEQ multiplex PCR, lists solely in-frame clones and lacks some. The data hold over 75,000 clones, with approximately 80% observed a single time. Sequencing input: PBMCs. The chain uses TRBV5-8 and TRBJ2-7; possible D gene TRBD1, 6 bases. This TCR was sampled from a man between 60 and 75 years old in good health and CMV-seropositive. This CDR3 is CASSPFHEGVQYF. The CDR3 nucleotides are TGTGCCAGCAGTCCTTTTCACGAGGGGGTGCAGTACTTC.